The entry below describes one T cell receptor beta chain. The data belong to a study of shared clonotypes between healthy human individuals. The CDR3 runs 15 residues. Trimming took off 0 bases at V and 0 bases at J, with 9 bases between the two ends. Germline V gene data show CDR1 as LGHNA and CDR2 as YNFKEQ. The table came from immunoSEQ multiplex PCR; TCRdb's copy has only in-frame clones and leaves some out. The profile shows about 1 million clones, more than 60% of them singletons. This chain joins TRBV4-2 and TRBJ2-7; D uncertain. This clonotype was sampled from a man between 18 and 29 years old in good health. Material: memory CD4+ T cells sorted from blood. Subset meaning: CD45RA-negative fraction. The CDR3 DNA reads as TGTGCCAGCAGCCAAGACCAAAGTAACTCCTACGAGCAGTACTTC. Translation gives CASSQDQSNSYEQYF.